The present entry profiles one TCR beta chain with its context. What it binds is unknown. A junction boundary mismatches the germline segment, possibly from a read error. Unexposed donor CD4+ T cells date from 2011-2018, before the COVID-19 pandemic. CD4+ T cells were isolated from the cells after 10 days of culture. PBMCs were plated at 1.5 million to 2.5 million per well in IL-2-containing medium. The repertoire was sequenced with immunoSEQ multiplex PCR; TCRdb's copy has only in-frame clones and lacks some. The table records about 12,000 clones, approximately 69% of them present only once. This sample is drawn from a study of CD4 T cells in relation to SARS-CoV-2 and coronaviruses. Study overall: ViraFEST: roughly ten-day antigen culture of PBMCs, then TCR beta CDR3 sequencing. Controls used an HIV-1 Nef peptide pool or no peptide.

Germline assignment: CDR1 SNHLY and CDR2 FYNNEI. The length of the CDR3 is 15 residues. The sample was CD4+ T cells from PBMCs, cultured in vitro. This chain connects TRBV2 to TRBJ1-1; tentatively, D is TRBD1 (6 bases). This clonotype originated in a human donor in good health. The CDR3 region has the DNA TGTGCCAGCAGAGAAGACAGGTTAGGGAACACTGAAGCTTTCTTT. Encoded protein: CASREDRLGNTEAFF.